This T cell receptor beta chain was documented in a study of T cells in lung cancer brain metastases. On the study more broadly: Median interval between primary and brain metastasis samples was about 47 weeks.

Guided by marked H&E slides, tumor areas were macrodissected from several unstained, deparaffinized approximately 10 um sections. The protocol was immunoSEQ multiplex PCR, while the TCRdb copy is restricted to in-frame clones and leaves out a portion. The data hold thousands of clones, with approximately 85% observed a single time. This clone was found once. Antigen: not known. One end of the junction is discordant with germline, which a read error may explain. Overall study results and limits: Most clones were lesion-specific, with limited overlap between paired lesions (Morisita approximately 0.24). Unique productive clones were significantly fewer in brain metastases: median around 1,500 versus 5,000.

There are 14 residues in the CDR3. The V gene's germline CDR1 is SGHVS and CDR2 FNYEAQ. The sequenced material came from tumor tissue from the primary lung tumor. The clonotype was recovered from a man aged 45 to 65 with non-small cell lung cancer. The V call is TRBV7-6, the J call TRBJ2-3; D is possibly TRBD2 (6 bases). The CDR3 is CASSSGLSTDTQYF. The CDR3 DNA sequence: TGTGCCAGCAGCTCAGGACTAAGCACCGATACGCAGTATTTT.